The clone carrying this TCR beta chain was found once. Its antigen is undetermined. This entry is derived from a study of CD4 T cells in relation to SARS-CoV-2 and coronaviruses. Overall study: After nine to eleven days of antigen culture, PBMC TCR beta CDR3s were sequenced. Median patient age was roughly 40 years, spanning 21 to 72 years.

Clones were read by immunoSEQ multiplex PCR, and TCRdb kept only the in-frame ones, dropping some. The table has around 40,000 clones, 75% to 90% seen once. The V and J ends lost 1 base and 8 bases, in that order; junction bases with no gene match: 9. The CDR3 loop spans 16 amino acids. Germline V gene data show CDR1 as MGHRA and CDR2 as YSYEKL. Whole-study findings and limits: The assay detects memory recall responses, not culture-primed primary responses.

The V call is TRBV4-1, the J call TRBJ2-3, with TRBD2 matching over 10 bases. The sample consisted of naive CD4+ T cells from PBMCs, cultured in vitro. The sample's subset: naive CD4+ T cells isolated by negative enrichment. The receptor's source is an adult with COVID-19. CDR3 residues: CASSQVLAGVGGTQYF. CDR3 coding DNA: TGCGCCAGCAGCCAAGTTCTAGCGGGAGTGGGGGGTACGCAGTATTTT.